These 23 T cell receptor beta chains share one sample of origin, sequenced in a study of T-cell memory formation after mild COVID-19. TCRdb processed the 5' RACE reads anew with MiXCR; each CDR3 protein has one entry. This sample has hundreds of thousands of distinct CDR3 sequences, with approximately 20% found just once. Sequencing was performed on PBMCs or a T cell subset sorted from them (not recorded which). These receptor sequences come from an adult woman who had mild COVID-19 (a few samples of this study predate the infection). Cell type and time point are not known.

This clonotype appeared a single time. The chain recombines TRBV27 with TRBJ1-2; TRBD1 is a possible D gene (5 bases). The CDR3 totals 13 residues. Trimming took 4 bases from V and 4 from J, leaving 10 bases between them. Germline CDR1 is MNHEY and CDR2 is SMNVEV (reference sequence). The CDR3 is CASSYQGSYGYTF. For the CDR3, the DNA is TGTGCCAGCAGTTACCAGGGTAGCTATGGCTACACCTTC.

V and J are TRBV24-1 and TRBJ2-7; the match to TRBD2 covers 7 bases. With V trimmed by 9 bases and J by 2 bases, 15 bases remained unmatched. The CDR3 totals 16 residues. Per the germline V gene, CDR1 is KGHDR and CDR2 is SFDVKD. CDR3 in amino acids: CATRSTSTLVPYEQYF. For the CDR3, the DNA is TGTGCCACCCGATCGACTAGCACATTGGTTCCCTACGAGCAGTACTTC.

The chain uses TRBV6-2 or TRBV6-3 and TRBJ2-6; D call uncertain. Germline V CDR1 and CDR2: MNHEY, SVGEGT. Trimming took off 8 bases at V and 0 bases at J, with 11 bases between the two ends. This CDR3 is 15 amino acids long. In nucleotides, the CDR3 is TGTGCCAGCGGTGGACGGGTCTCTGGGGCCAACGTCCTGACTTTC. Its translation is CASGGRVSGANVLTF.

The chain joins TRBV24-1 to TRBJ2-3; 7 bases fit TRBD2. V trimming: 3 bases; J trimming: 4 bases; junction bases outside the gene matches: 12. Per germline, CDR1 KGHDR and CDR2 SFDVKD. The CDR3 contains 17 residues. CDR3 protein: CATSDPLALVGADTQYF. CDR3 bases: TGTGCCACCAGTGATCCACTAGCGCTCGTTGGAGCAGATACGCAGTATTTT.

In its sample, this clonotype was seen many times. The chain combines TRBV7-9 with TRBJ2-7; 12 positions agree with TRBD2. The CDR3 length is 14 residues. V dropped 4 bases and J dropped 3; count of bases not matched to a gene: 1. Germline V lookup: CDR1 SEHNR, CDR2 FQNEAQ (reference sequence). The DNA for the CDR3 is TGTGCCAGCAGCTCACTAGCGGGGGGCTACGAGCAGTACTTC. Protein sequence: CASSSLAGGYEQYF.

This chain uses TRBV2 with TRBJ2-2; D gene uncertain. The CDR3 loop spans 14 amino acids. CDR1 is SNHLY and CDR2 is FYNNEI in the germline V gene. Trimming left V 6 bases short and J 1 base short, with 9 bases between. CDR3 loop: CASSESENTGELFF. CDR3 bases: TGTGCCAGCAGCGAGAGCGAGAACACCGGGGAGCTGTTTTTT.

This chain links TRBV23-1 with TRBJ2-3; the match to TRBD2 covers 13 bases. TRBV23-1 is assigned to the ORF class and has an uncertain function. V dropped 2 bases and J dropped 3; count of bases not matched to a gene: 2. This CDR3 has 16 amino acids. The CDR3 DNA reads TGCGCCAGCAGTCAAAGGACTAGCGGGAGAACAGATACGCAGTATTTT. It is translated as CASSQRTSGRTDTQYF.

This clonotype was observed once. This chain connects TRBV5-6 to TRBJ1-1; weak D call: TRBD1 (6 bases). The CDR3 length is 17 residues. Between the trimmed V and J ends, which lost 7 bases and 0 bases, there was a span of 22 bases. Germline V CDR1 and CDR2: SGHDT, YYEEEE. The CDR3 loop is CASSYGGPQNLNTEAFF. The CDR3 DNA is TGTGCCAGCTCCTATGGGGGGCCCCAGAATTTGAACACTGAAGCTTTCTTT.

This clonotype was observed a few times. This sequence joins TRBV12-3 or TRBV12-4 and TRBJ1-5; D not resolved. The ends were cut back, 5 bases at V and 5 bases at J, with 13 bases in the middle. CDR3 length equals 14 residues. The CDR3, as DNA: TGTGCCAGCAGTCTTACAGATAGATATCAGCCCCAGCATTTT. Translating gives CASSLTDRYQPQHF.

This clonotype was detected only a few times. The chain carries TRBV12-3 or TRBV12-4 and TRBJ1-1; D ambiguous. The CDR3 sequence is 14 residues long. The germline V and J ends were trimmed by 8 bases and 0 bases, with 13 bases remaining between them. The CDR3 region has the DNA TGTGCCAGCTGTCTGGACGGGGTGAACACTGAAGCTTTCTTT. Its translation is CASCLDGVNTEAFF.

This clonotype was found a few times. This chain links TRBV20-1 with TRBJ1-1; D gene uncertain. Trimming pared 1 base from V and 6 bases from J, leaving 6 bases between. CDR1 DFQATT and CDR2 SNEGSKA come from the germline V gene (reference sequence). This CDR3 contains 11 residues. CDR3 coding DNA: TGCAGTGCTAGAGGGGATGCTGAAGCTTTCTTT. This codes for CSARGDAEAFF.

This clonotype was counted ten times or more. V usage is TRBV3-1 and J usage is TRBJ1-6; 8 nucleotides match TRBD1. Trimming took 1 base from V and 9 from J; bases not matched to a gene: 5. Germline-derived CDR1 and CDR2 are LGHDT and YNNKEL (reference sequence). There are 15 residues in the CDR3. DNA of the CDR3: TGTGCCAGCAGCCAAGTCGGACAGGGTCTTTCACCCCTCCACTTT. Its translation: CASSQVGQGLSPLHF.

This clonotype was observed a handful of times. The chain couples TRBV5-1 to TRBJ2-5; D is unresolved. V was trimmed by 0 bases and J by 4 bases, leaving 16 bases between them. Per germline, CDR1 SGHRS and CDR2 YFSETQ. The CDR3 spans 16 residues. This CDR3 reads CASSLADGGMGETQYF. Here the CDR3 DNA reads TGCGCCAGCAGCTTGGCGGACGGCGGAATGGGAGAGACCCAGTACTTC.

The chain uses TRBV5-1 and TRBJ2-7, with a weak D call TRBD1 (5 bases). Germline-derived CDR1 and CDR2 are SGHRS and YFSETQ. Trimming removed 1 base from V and 3 bases from J, with 14 bases in between. The CDR3 is 15 amino acids. The CDR3 region has the DNA TGCGCCAGCAGCTTGTCGGCAGGGAAGGGCTACGAGCAGTACTTC. This encodes CASSLSAGKGYEQYF.

This clonotype was counted only a few times. The gene calls are TRBV7-9 and TRBJ1-6, with D possibly being TRBD1 (5 bases). Germline V gives CDR1 SEHNR, CDR2 FQNEAQ (reference sequence). V was cut by 5 bases and J by 7 bases, with 15 bases left in between. This CDR3 contains 15 residues. In DNA form, the CDR3 reads TGTGCCAGCAGCCCGGGGGAGTTCCGGAATTCACCCCTCCACTTT. It specifies CASSPGEFRNSPLHF.

This clonotype was recorded many times. The chain uses TRBV5-6 and TRBJ2-1, with TRBD1 as a possible D gene (6 bases). V lost 3 bases to trimming and J lost 1 base, with 26 bases between them. This CDR3 spans 20 amino acids. CDR1 is SGHDT and CDR2 is YYEEEE in the germline V gene. In nucleotides, the CDR3 is TGTGCCAGCAGCTCTCCTGTTCAGGGGCTGGCTAGGAAGTCCTACAATGAGCAGTTCTTC. Translating it yields CASSSPVQGLARKSYNEQFF.

This clonotype was picked up a small number of times. The V call is TRBV29-1, the J call TRBJ2-5, with D possibly TRBD2 on 6 matching bases. Trimming cost V 1 base and J 7 bases, with 19 bases left between them. This CDR3 has 15 residues. Germline V gene sequence: CDR1 SQVTM, CDR2 ANQGSEA. In nucleotides, the CDR3 is TGCAGCGTTGAAGTGGAGGGAAACCCCAGTGCGACCCAGTACTTC. Amino acids: CSVEVEGNPSATQYF. The whole variable domain, remainder taken from reference TRBV29-1 and TRBJ2-5, is SAVISQKPSRDICQRGTSLTIQCQVDSQVTMMFWYRQQPGQSLTLIATANQGSEATYESGFVIDKFPISRPNLTFSTLTVSNMSPEDSSIYLCSVEVEGNPSATQYFGPGTRLLVL.

This clonotype was seen more than once but under ten times. The chain links TRBV5-1 to TRBJ2-1; a weak D match, TRBD2 (7 bases). The V end was cut by 0 bases, the J end by 9 bases, with 22 bases between. The CDR3 extends over 17 amino acids. Germline V gene data show CDR1 as SGHRS and CDR2 as YFSETQ. The CDR3 region has the DNA TGCGCCAGCAGCTTGGTAGTCCCTGGACTAGGGGGTGGTGAGCAGTTCTTC. Translated: CASSLVVPGLGGGEQFF. The variable domain in full, with the rest retrieved from reference TRBV5-1 and TRBJ2-1, is KAGVTQTPRYLIKTRGQQVTLSCSPISGHRSVSWYQQTPGQGLQFLFEYFSETQRNKGNFPGRFSGRQFSNSRSEMNVSTLELGDSALYLCASSLVVPGLGGGEQFFGPGTRLTVL.

The chain couples TRBV1 to TRBJ1-1. TRBV1 is a pseudogene segment. The CDR3 loop spans 13 amino acids. This CDR3 reads CTSTTGRGTEAFF. The CDR3 nucleotides are TGCACCAGCACTACAGGGAGGGGTACTGAAGCTTTCTTT.

This clonotype was counted only a few times. This chain connects TRBV11-2 to TRBJ1-2; D might be TRBD1 (6 bases). V lost 2 bases and J lost 0, with 7 bases in between. CDR3 length equals 14 residues. Germline V gene lookup returns CDR1 SGHAT and CDR2 FQNNGV. The DNA for the CDR3 is TGTGCCAGCAGCTTAAACAGGGCTAACTATGGCTACACCTTC. Residues: CASSLNRANYGYTF. The variable domain in full, completed from reference TRBV11-2 and TRBJ1-2, reads EAGVAQSPRYKIIEKRQSVAFWCNPISGHATLYWYQQILGQGPKLLIQFQNNGVVDDSQLPKDRFSAERLKGVDSTLKIQPAKLEDSAVYLCASSLNRANYGYTFGSGTRLTVV.

The rearrangement links TRBV12-3 or TRBV12-4 to TRBJ2-2; D perhaps matches TRBD2 (6 bases). CDR3 size: 16 residues. V was trimmed by 8 bases and J by 0 bases, leaving 16 bases between them. CDR3 bases: TGTGCCAGCCGCTATCTAGCGCGCTCGAACACCGGGGAGCTGTTTTTT. Residues: CASRYLARSNTGELFF.

The rearrangement uses TRBV7-2 and TRBJ2-7; TRBD2 matches at 13 bases. The CDR3 covers 18 residues. Trimming took 3 bases from V and 4 from J; bases not matched to a gene: 12. From germline, CDR1 is SGHTA and CDR2 FQGNSA. CDR3 in amino acids: CASSFTGTSGMIRYEQYF. DNA of the CDR3: TGTGCCAGCAGCTTTACTGGGACTAGCGGGATGATACGATACGAGCAGTACTTC.

This clonotype was recorded a few times. The V and J genes are TRBV4-1 and TRBJ2-2, with a weak D call TRBD2 (7 bases). This CDR3 has 16 residues. The ends were cut back, 2 bases at V and 8 bases at J, with 18 bases in the middle. The germline gives CDR1 MGHRA, CDR2 YSYEKL. CDR3: CASSQLEGGPGGELFF. The CDR3 DNA is TGCGCCAGCAGCCAATTGGAGGGGGGGCCAGGAGGGGAGCTGTTTTTT.